Listed below are T cell receptor beta chains from one sample, sequenced in a study of T-cell memory formation after mild COVID-19. From the 5' RACE reads, TCRdb called clonotypes with MiXCR, one entry per CDR3 protein. There are about half a million distinct CDR3 sequences in the sample; around a sixth occur only once, and 9% to 15% lies in the top ten. The material sequenced was PBMCs or a T cell subset sorted from them (not recorded which). Every receptor here comes from an adult woman who had mild COVID-19 (a few samples of this study predate the infection). Cell type and time point are not known. CDR3s leave out the opening cysteine and the closing phenylalanine or tryptophan. Part of the rows lack a size; the others show once, few, many or a class for expanded clones.

v_call	j_call	clone_size	cdr3_aa
TRBV18	TRBJ1-1	.	ASSPGTGITEAF
TRBV12-3/TRBV12-4	TRBJ1-1	.	ASSLKGAEAF
TRBV12-3/TRBV12-4	TRBJ2-3	few	ASSSLFRTSGGATTPTDTQY
TRBV5-1	TRBJ2-3	many	ASSLVGTSNSGDTQY
TRBV7-2	TRBJ1-4	.	ASSLARGGEKLF
TRBV12-3/TRBV12-4	TRBJ1-3	once	ASSLVAEGTTIY
TRBV7-9	TRBJ2-3	many	ASSLVGGEAGNTQY
TRBV9	TRBJ2-5	many	ASSVSERGGQETQY
TRBV6-2/TRBV6-3	TRBJ1-5	few	ASSGQASNNQPQH
TRBV20-1	TRBJ1-6	few	SARDAGNSPLH
TRBV19	TRBJ2-7	.	ASSLTSTTYEQY
TRBV6-5	TRBJ2-7	few	ASSSPTAEQY
TRBV20-1	TRBJ2-7	many	SASGGSYEQY
TRBV29-1	TRBJ2-6	.	SVVIGQTVISGANVLT
TRBV20-1	TRBJ2-3	few	SLTLGVSGNTDTQY
TRBV6-2/TRBV6-3	TRBJ1-1	.	ASSSRLQGEAEAF
TRBV2	TRBJ2-7	.	ASSGTSDLYEQY
TRBV25-1	TRBJ2-3	few	ASRSSGGPTDTQY
TRBV6-1	TRBJ2-1	few	ASPDRESYNEQF
TRBV12-3/TRBV12-4	TRBJ2-3	.	ASSLGTATTDTQY
TRBV6-2/TRBV6-3	TRBJ2-1	once	ASSPLRSGRLVWD
TRBV20-1	TRBJ2-5	.	SARTPSGGTQETQY
TRBV6-1	TRBJ2-2	few	ASRDYTGELF
TRBV27	TRBJ2-1	.	ASSLAREVYNEQF
TRBV12-3/TRBV12-4	TRBJ2-7	few	ASSSTPYEQY